The 10 T cell receptor beta chains listed next were all sequenced from one sample in a study of T cells after yellow fever vaccination. Each CDR3 protein is one row after TCRdb ran MiXCR on the 5' RACE reads. The profile shows around 310,000 distinct CDR3 sequences, around 4% of them singletons. The source was PBMCs, collected on the day of the yellow fever booster vaccination. The receptors stem from a man between 18 and 29 years old who received the YFV17D yellow fever vaccine.

The chain joins TRBV7-9 to TRBJ1-6, with a tentative D call TRBD1 (6 bases). CDR1 and CDR2 (germline): SEHNR, FQNEAQ (reference sequence). Trimming took 5 bases from V and 9 from J, leaving 17 bases between them. This CDR3 is built from 15 residues. The CDR3 loop reads CASSPGAHKGSPLHF. The CDR3 nucleotides read TGTGCCAGCAGCCCGGGGGCCCACAAAGGTTCACCCCTCCACTTT.

In its sample, this clonotype was seen many times. The CDR3 nucleotides are TGCGCCAGCAGCCAGGGACAGCTGAACACTGAAGCTTTCTTT. It encodes CASSQGQLNTEAFF. The chain carries TRBV5-1 and TRBJ1-1, with 7 bases lining up with TRBD1. The trim removed 4 bases at V and 0 bases at J, leaving 3 bases unmatched. This CDR3 region has 14 residues. CDR1 and CDR2 (germline): SGHRS, YFSETQ.

The chain couples TRBV7-2 to TRBJ2-3; D is perhaps TRBD1 (6 bases). The germline V gene encodes CDR1 SGHTA and CDR2 FQGNSA. Trimming stripped 4 bases from V and 1 base from J, with 12 bases between. The CDR3 totals 15 residues. Here the CDR3 reads CASSSQGSRTDTQYF. The CDR3 bases are TGTGCCAGCAGCTCACAGGGCAGCCGCACAGATACGCAGTATTTT.

Many counts were recorded for this clonotype. The chain is built from TRBV6-2 or TRBV6-3 and TRBJ2-3; D is uncertain. Trimming stripped 4 bases from V and 10 bases from J, with 9 bases between. The CDR3 sequence is 11 residues long. The germline gives CDR1 MNHEY, CDR2 SVGEGT. This CDR3 is CASSFSTSQYF. The DNA of the CDR3 is TGTGCCAGCAGTTTCTCCACCTCGCAGTATTTT.

The V call is TRBV5-1, the J call TRBJ1-2; the D is unclear. V was trimmed by 2 bases and J by 2 bases, leaving 7 bases between them. The length of the CDR3 is 13 residues. Germline CDR1 SGHRS, CDR2 YFSETQ. CDR3 region: CASSFPENYGYTF. In DNA, the CDR3 is TGCGCCAGCAGCTTTCCTGAGAACTATGGCTACACCTTC.

In its sample, this clonotype was seen many times. V gene TRBV20-1 combines with J gene TRBJ2-7; either TRBD1 or TRBD2 may fit D (7 bases each). The CDR3 length is 14 residues. Germline lookup yields CDR1 DFQATT and CDR2 SNEGSKA (reference sequence). V was clipped by 3 bases and J by 2 bases, with 14 bases between them. The CDR3 DNA is TGCAGTGCTAGGGGGGGGACAGATACCTACGAGCAGTACGTC. Its protein is CSARGGTDTYEQYV.

This clonotype was recorded many times. CDR3 sequence reads: CASSTGEGEQFF. In nucleotides, the CDR3 is TGTGCCAGCAGTACAGGGGAGGGTGAGCAGTTCTTC. This chain joins TRBV27 and TRBJ2-1; D is tentatively TRBD1 or TRBD2 (7 bases each). Trimming removed 5 bases from V and 9 bases from J, with 11 bases in between. Germline values: CDR1 MNHEY, CDR2 SMNVEV (reference sequence). The CDR3 is 12 amino acids.

This clonotype was counted ten times or more. V usage is TRBV7-9 and J usage is TRBJ2-2; D is unclear. Trimming shortened V by 8 bases and J by 8 bases, and 24 bases separated the two germline ends. The germline V gene has CDR1 SEHNR and CDR2 FQNEAQ (reference sequence). The CDR3 runs 16 residues. Here the CDR3 reads CASLRMTFLGVGELFF. For the CDR3, the DNA is TGTGCCAGCCTTCGCATGACATTCCTTGGAGTGGGGGAGCTGTTTTTT.

At least ten counts were recorded for this clonotype. Germline and junction disagree at one end, which may indicate a read error. The genes are TRBV7-7 and TRBJ2-2; D is ambiguous. CDR1 is SSHAT and CDR2 is FNYEAQ in the germline V gene (reference sequence). CDR3 size: 13 residues. The CDR3 DNA is TGTGCTAGCAGCCAGTCGTTTTCCGGGGAGCTGTTTTTT. Translated, it gives CASSQSFSGELFF.

The V gene is TRBV4-1, the J gene TRBJ1-2; 8 bases agree with TRBD1. CDR1 and CDR2 (germline): MGHRA, YSYEKL. There are 13 residues in the CDR3. V dropped 5 bases and J dropped 5; count of bases not matched to a gene: 4. In nucleotides, the CDR3 is TGCGCCAGCAGCTCAGACAGGGGATATGGCTACACCTTC. It translates to CASSSDRGYGYTF.